This TCR beta chain came from a study of CD8 T cells in Susac syndrome. Study results and limitations: That the number of individuals in its TCR sequencing and HLA analysis was relatively small was acknowledged by the study.

The RNA input was roughly 0.45 to 1 ug, and it was reverse transcribed with random hexamers. Amplification of TCR beta CDR3 was carried out by immunoSEQ multiplex PCR, which covered 54 Vbeta and 13 Jbeta segments. One entry per CDR3 protein results from TCRdb running MiXCR on the immunoSEQ multiplex PCR reads. The table includes 150,000 to 200,000 distinct CDR3 sequences, roughly 94% detected once. Notes on this clonotype: The antigen remains unidentified.

The germline CDR1 and CDR2 sequences are KGHDR and SFDVKD. This CDR3 region has 13 residues. V lost 5 bases and J 1 base, leaving 5 bases between the germline ends. Peripheral blood CD8+ and CD4+ T cells were profiled by TCR beta sequencing. TEMRA cells were FACS-enriched, while CD8+ and CD4+ T cells were negatively isolated. The sequenced sample consisted of CD4+ T cells from PBMCs. The V call is TRBV24-1, the J call TRBJ1-5; the D is unclear. The source is a human donor with multiple sclerosis. CDR3 loop: CATSGASNQPQHF. CDR3 nucleotides: TGTGCCACCAGTGGGGCAAGCAATCAGCCCCAGCATTTT.